These 21 T cell receptor beta chains originate from one sample sequenced in a study of PD-L1 blockade in urothelial cancer. Sequencing was performed with immunoSEQ multiplex PCR; in TCRdb, only in-frame clones are kept and a portion is missing. The sample includes tens of thousands of clones, just over 85% of them seen just once. The sequenced sample was PBMCs, obtained around atezolizumab (anti-PD-L1) treatment. Receptors were obtained from a man between 45 and 60 years old with urothelial cancer.

This chain connects TRBV28 to TRBJ2-2; TRBD2 aligns across 9 bases. Unmatched junction bases numbered 6, after V lost 1 base and J lost 0 bases. This CDR3 has 18 residues. CDR1 is MDHEN and CDR2 is SYDVKM in the germline V gene. The CDR3 nucleotides read TGTGCCAGCAGTTTATTCTCGAGACTAGCGGCGAACACCGGGGAGCTGTTTTTT. Translation: CASSLFSRLAANTGELFF.

The gene calls are TRBV5-1 and TRBJ2-7; 11 positions agree with TRBD2. V dropped 4 bases and J dropped 0; count of bases not matched to a gene: 12. Germline V lookup: CDR1 SGHRS, CDR2 YFSETQ. This CDR3 has 18 residues. The CDR3 nucleotides read TGCGCCAGCAGCCTACTTAGGGGACTAGCGGAAAGCTCCTACGAGCAGTACTTC. This translates into CASSLLRGLAESSYEQYF.

The rearrangement links TRBV27 to TRBJ2-7, with 7 positions matching TRBD2. J gave up 0 bases and V 3 bases, and 5 bases lay outside the gene matches. The CDR3 has 15 residues. Germline CDR1 is MNHEY and CDR2 is SMNVEV (reference sequence). CDR3 bases: TGTGCCAGCAGTTTGCAAGCGGGGAGCTCCTACGAGCAGTACTTC. Encoded protein: CASSLQAGSSYEQYF.

This clone was counted at least ten times. The gene calls are TRBV11-3 and TRBJ1-1; no reliable D call. The CDR3 is 17 amino acids. CDR1 SGHNT and CDR2 YENEEA come from the germline V gene. V lost 1 base and J lost 1, with 16 bases in between. The CDR3 bases are TGTGCCAGCAGCTTAGCCCCTCCTGACAAGGAGAACACTGAAGCTTTCTTT. Translating gives CASSLAPPDKENTEAFF. Based on the CDR3 plus reference TRBV11-3 and TRBJ1-1, the full variable domain is EAGVVQSPRYKIIEKKQPVAFWCNPISGHNTLYWYLQNLGQGPELLIRYENEEAVDDSQLPKDRFSAERLKGVDSTLKIQPAELGDSAVYLCASSLAPPDKENTEAFFGQGTRLTVV.

This clone was detected only once. The V gene is TRBV25-1, the J gene TRBJ1-6; D not resolved. The CDR3 sequence is 17 residues long. Germline V gene sequence: CDR1 MGHDK, CDR2 SYGVNS. V was clipped by 1 base and J by 4 bases, with 14 bases between them. The CDR3 DNA is TGTGCCAGCAGTGAATCCATAGGCCCGGGGTATAATTCACCCCTCCACTTT. Protein product: CASSESIGPGYNSPLHF.

The chain employs TRBV7-9 and TRBJ1-2; possibly TRBD1 for D (6 bases). The CDR3 sequence is 14 residues long. V was cut by 7 bases and J by 4 bases, with 16 bases left in between. Germline CDR1 and CDR2: SEHNR and FQNEAQ (reference sequence). The CDR3 here is CASTLQGRGYGYTF. CDR3 nucleotide sequence: TGTGCCAGCACCCTACAGGGAAGGGGCTATGGCTACACCTTC. Supplemented by reference TRBV7-9 and TRBJ1-2, the full variable domain reads DTGVSQNPRHKITKRGQNVTFRCDPISEHNRLYWYRQTLGQGPEFLTYFQNEAQLEKSRLLSDRFSAERPKGSFSTLEIQRTEQGDSAMYLCASTLQGRGYGYTFGSGTRLTVV.

The V and J genes are TRBV2 and TRBJ2-7; D is unclear. Trimming removed 5 bases from V and 0 bases from J, with 5 bases in between. Germline lookup yields CDR1 SNHLY and CDR2 FYNNEI. This CDR3 comprises 12 residues. CDR3 region: CASSKSSYEQYF. The CDR3 DNA reads as TGTGCCAGCAGTAAGAGCTCCTACGAGCAGTACTTC.

In its sample, this clone was seen many times. This chain connects TRBV27 to TRBJ2-2; 11 bases are shared with TRBD2. Unmatched junction bases numbered 7, after V lost 6 bases and J lost 7 bases. The germline V gene encodes CDR1 MNHEY and CDR2 SMNVEV (reference sequence). The CDR3 length is 15 residues. CDR3 residues: CASRRTSGLSGELFF. The CDR3 bases are TGTGCCAGCAGAAGGACTAGCGGGTTGAGCGGGGAGCTGTTTTTT.

This chain connects TRBV5-1 to TRBJ2-1; 12 nucleotides align to TRBD1. V lost 2 bases and J lost 8; bases outside the gene matches: 5. CDR3 length equals 15 residues. The germline gives CDR1 SGHRS, CDR2 YFSETQ. The CDR3 nucleotides are TGCGCCAGCAGCTTAGCGGGACAGGGGGCGGATGAGCAGTTCTTC. Protein sequence: CASSLAGQGADEQFF.

The V gene is TRBV18, the J gene TRBJ2-7; 11 positions agree with TRBD2. V lost 5 bases, J lost 5 bases, and 14 bases stayed unmatched. The V gene's germline CDR1 is KGHSH and CDR2 LQKENI. The CDR3 totals 17 residues. CDR3 sequence reads: CASSLSSVAGGKDEQYF. The CDR3 DNA sequence: TGTGCCAGCTCATTGAGCTCTGTAGCGGGAGGGAAGGACGAGCAGTACTTC.

V gene TRBV9 combines with J gene TRBJ2-7; 8 nucleotides agree with TRBD1. This CDR3 is 16 amino acids long. Germline CDR1 SGDLS, CDR2 YYNGEE. After removal of 0 bases from V and 0 bases from J, the junction contained 5 bases not matched to a gene. The CDR3 here is CASSVGGQEGSYEQYF. In DNA form, the CDR3 reads TGTGCCAGCAGCGTAGGGGGACAGGAGGGCTCCTACGAGCAGTACTTC.

The chain recombines TRBV28 with TRBJ1-1; 7 nucleotides match TRBD1. The CDR3 is 16 amino acids. Trimming took 7 bases from V and 1 from J; bases not matched to a gene: 12. Per the germline V gene, CDR1 is MDHEN and CDR2 is SYDVKM. CDR3 in amino acids: CASTQEGTAQNTEAFF. The CDR3, as DNA: TGTGCCAGCACCCAAGAAGGGACAGCTCAGAACACTGAAGCTTTCTTT.

J is TRBJ2-7 and V is TRBV9; weak D call: TRBD2 (6 bases). The V gene lost 0 bases and the J gene lost 3 bases, with 10 bases spanning the gap. CDR1 and CDR2 from the germline V gene are SGDLS and YYNGEE. This CDR3 spans 14 amino acids. CDR3 residues: CASSVAYGSYEQYF. CDR3 nucleotides: TGTGCCAGCAGCGTAGCTTACGGGAGCTACGAGCAGTACTTC.

This clone was picked up one time. J is TRBJ2-1 and V is TRBV5-1; TRBD2 matches 8 bases. Germline CDR1 is SGHRS and CDR2 is YFSETQ. V gave up 3 bases and J gave up 6 bases; unmatched junction bases: 11. This CDR3 region has 16 residues. The CDR3 DNA follows: TGCGCCAGCAGCTATGGACTAGCCCGAGGGGTCAATGAGCAGTTCTTC. Protein: CASSYGLARGVNEQFF.

The chain joins TRBV19 to TRBJ2-1; 7 positions agree with TRBD2. Germline trimming cut 7 bases from V and 7 bases from J; bases unmatched to any gene: 13. The V gene's germline CDR1 is LNHDA and CDR2 SQIVND (reference sequence). The length of the CDR3 is 15 residues. The CDR3 is CASKSPAGVFNEQFF. CDR3 sequence (DNA): TGTGCCAGTAAATCCCCGGCGGGAGTTTTTAATGAGCAGTTCTTC.

CDR3 loop: CASSFRGSEKTQYF. DNA of the CDR3: TGTGCCAGCAGCTTCCGCGGGAGTGAGAAGACCCAGTACTTC. V is TRBV7-2 and J is TRBJ2-5; TRBD2 matches at 7 bases. With V trimmed by 3 bases and J by 6 bases, 7 bases remained unmatched. Germline loops: CDR1 SGHTA, CDR2 FQGNSA. The CDR3 is 14 amino acids.

For the CDR3, the DNA is TGTGCCTCGAACGACAGGGGGAGAGACTACACCTTC. It codes for CASNDRGRDYTF. J is TRBJ1-2 and V is TRBV30; TRBD1 agrees at 9 bases. Germline V gene data show CDR1 as GTSNPN and CDR2 as SVGIG (reference sequence). V lost 7 bases to trimming and J lost 10 bases; unmatched junction nucleotides: 10. The CDR3 covers 12 residues. Combining the CDR3 with reference TRBV30 and TRBJ1-2 gives the whole variable domain SQTIHQWPATLVQPVGSPLSLECTVEGTSNPNLYWYRQAAGRGLQLLFYSVGIGQISSEVPQNLSASRPQDRQFILSSKKLLLSDSGFYLCASNDRGRDYTFGSGTRLTVV.

V usage is TRBV7-2 and J usage is TRBJ1-1, with unresolved D. Trimming took 0 bases from V and 1 from J, leaving 9 bases between them. Germline loops: CDR1 SGHTA, CDR2 FQGNSA. The CDR3 is made up of 15 amino acids. DNA for the CDR3: TGTGCCAGCAGCTTAGCTCCCCGAGGGAACACTGAAGCTTTCTTT. Translation: CASSLAPRGNTEAFF. Looking up the rest from reference TRBV7-2 and TRBJ1-1 gives the full variable domain: GAGVSQSPSNKVTEKGKDVELRCDPISGHTALYWYRQSLGQGLEFLIYFQGNSAPDKSGLPSDRFSAERTGGSVSTLTIQRTQQEDSAVYLCASSLAPRGNTEAFFGQGTRLTVV.

The CDR3 DNA reads TGTGCCAGCAGCCGACTAGCGGGAAGAGTAGATACGCAGTATTTT. This codes for CASSRLAGRVDTQYF. This sequence joins TRBV27 and TRBJ2-3, with TRBD2 identical over 11 bases. V was clipped by 6 bases and J by 5 bases; unmatched bases: 7. CDR1 and CDR2 (germline): MNHEY, SMNVEV (reference sequence). The CDR3 spans 15 residues.

The chain is built from TRBV7-2 and TRBJ2-3, with 9 bases aligning to TRBD2. CDR1 is SGHTA, CDR2 FQGNSA, per germline. V gave up 5 bases and J gave up 6 bases; unmatched junction bases: 18. The length of the CDR3 is 18 residues. The chain's CDR3 is CASSNFGSGLALSDTQYF. CDR3 coding DNA: TGTGCCAGCAGCAATTTTGGATCAGGACTAGCGTTATCGGATACGCAGTATTTT.

The V and J genes are TRBV9 and TRBJ1-2; TRBD1 is a possible D gene (5 bases). This CDR3 has 13 residues. Germline V gene sequence: CDR1 SGDLS, CDR2 YYNGEE. V lost 4 bases and J lost 8, with 15 bases in between. The CDR3 here is CASSTRDLGGYTF. CDR3 nucleotide sequence: TGTGCCAGCAGCACCCGGGACTTGGGAGGCTACACCTTC. The whole variable domain, filled in from reference TRBV9 and TRBJ1-2, reads DSGVTQTPKHLITATGQRVTLRCSPRSGDLSVYWYQQSLDQGLQFLIQYYNGEERAKGNILERFSAQQFPDLHSELNLSSLELGDSALYFCASSTRDLGGYTFGSGTRLTVV.